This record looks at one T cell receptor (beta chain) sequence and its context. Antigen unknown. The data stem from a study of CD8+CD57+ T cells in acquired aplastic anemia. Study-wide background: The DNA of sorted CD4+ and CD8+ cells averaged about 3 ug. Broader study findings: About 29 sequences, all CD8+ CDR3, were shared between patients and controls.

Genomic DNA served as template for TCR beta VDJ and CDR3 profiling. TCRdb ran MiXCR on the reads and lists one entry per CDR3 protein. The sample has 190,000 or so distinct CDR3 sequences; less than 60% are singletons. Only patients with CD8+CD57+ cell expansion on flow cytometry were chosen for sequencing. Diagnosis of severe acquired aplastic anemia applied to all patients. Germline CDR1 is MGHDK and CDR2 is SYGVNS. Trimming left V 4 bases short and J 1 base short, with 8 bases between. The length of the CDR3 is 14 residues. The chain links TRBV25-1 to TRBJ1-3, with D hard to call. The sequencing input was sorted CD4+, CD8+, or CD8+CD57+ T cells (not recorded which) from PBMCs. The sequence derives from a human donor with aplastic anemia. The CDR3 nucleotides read TGTGCCAGCAGTGTGGTCGGGTCTGGAAACACCATATATTTT. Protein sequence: CASSVVGSGNTIYF. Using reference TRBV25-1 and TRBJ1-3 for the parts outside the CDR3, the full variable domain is EADIYQTPRYLVIGTGKKITLECSQTMGHDKMYWYQQDPGMELHLIHYSYGVNSTEKGDLSSESTVSRIRTEHFPLTLESARPSHTSQYLCASSVVGSGNTIYFGEGSWLTVV.